The clone carrying this T cell receptor beta chain was counted a single time. Its antigen is unidentified. Cells designated naive CD8 were CD45RO-negative and were positively selected for CCR7, with terminally differentiated effector memory CD45RA+ cells excluded. These data belong to a study of shared clonotypes between healthy human individuals. Findings and caveats of the study: The study found lower generation probabilities in non-shared clonotypes than in those shared by all four donors.

The protocol was immunoSEQ multiplex PCR, while the TCRdb copy is restricted to in-frame clones and leaves out a portion. Of almost 700,000 clones detected, around 92% appear once; the ten largest clones hold about 24%. Germline V gene sequence: CDR1 SGHAT, CDR2 FQNNGV. The CDR3 spans 14 residues. V was pared by 1 base and J by 0 bases, with 7 bases between. The chain uses TRBV11-2 and TRBJ2-7; the D gene is possibly TRBD2 (5 bases). Sequencing was done on a sample of naive CD8+ T cells sorted from blood. The receptor was isolated from a man aged 30-40 years in good health. The CDR3 reads CASSLAGLSYEQYF. CDR3 sequence (DNA): TGTGCCAGCAGCTTAGCAGGACTCTCCTACGAGCAGTACTTC. Full variable domain (remainder filled in from reference TRBV11-2 and TRBJ2-7): EAGVAQSPRYKIIEKRQSVAFWCNPISGHATLYWYQQILGQGPKLLIQFQNNGVVDDSQLPKDRFSAERLKGVDSTLKIQPAKLEDSAVYLCASSLAGLSYEQYFGPGTRLTVT.